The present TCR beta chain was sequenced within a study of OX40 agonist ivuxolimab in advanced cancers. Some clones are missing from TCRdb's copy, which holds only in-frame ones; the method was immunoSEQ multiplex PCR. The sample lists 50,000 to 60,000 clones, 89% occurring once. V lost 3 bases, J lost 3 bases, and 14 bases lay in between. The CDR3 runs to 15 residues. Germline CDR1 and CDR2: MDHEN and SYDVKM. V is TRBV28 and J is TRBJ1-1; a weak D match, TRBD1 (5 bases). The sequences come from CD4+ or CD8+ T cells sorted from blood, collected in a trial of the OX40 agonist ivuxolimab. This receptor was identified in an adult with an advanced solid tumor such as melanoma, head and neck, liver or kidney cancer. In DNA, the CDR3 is TGTGCCAGCAGTTTTTCCCGACAGAAGTACACTGAAGCTTTCTTT. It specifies CASSFSRQKYTEAFF.